The 6 T cell receptor beta chains reported below all come from one sample, sequenced in a study of blood T cell repertoires in COVID-19. TCRdb keeps only in-frame clones here, not all; method: immunoSEQ multiplex PCR. The table lists 100,000 to 150,000 clones, approximately 83% of them singletons. The sequenced sample was peripheral blood. These receptors were collected from a man older than 75 with active or convalescent COVID-19.

Regarding this clone: Other DNA sequences within the sample encode an identical CDR3. The gene calls are TRBV7-2 and TRBJ1-2, with 7 bases identical to TRBD1. The CDR3 totals 14 residues. Losses at the gene ends were 1 base for V and 2 bases for J; bases not matched to a gene: 1. The germline V gene has CDR1 SGHTA and CDR2 FQGNSA. The CDR3: CASSLGQGNYGYTF. The CDR3, as DNA: TGTGCCAGCAGCTTAGGACAGGGAAACTATGGCTACACCTTC.

The chain has TRBV2 and TRBJ1-1; weak D call: TRBD1 (5 bases). The germline V gene has CDR1 SNHLY and CDR2 FYNNEI. This CDR3 spans 15 amino acids. V lost 5 bases to trimming and J lost 0 bases, with 13 bases between them. CDR3 nucleotides: TGTGCCAGCAGTACCGGGGGTATCATGAACACTGAAGCTTTCTTT. This codes for CASSTGGIMNTEAFF.

The V gene is TRBV14, the J gene TRBJ1-3; D not resolved. The V end was cut by 6 bases, the J end by 0 bases, with 9 bases between. Germline-derived CDR1 and CDR2 are SGHDN and FVKESK. This CDR3 is 14 amino acids long. Here the CDR3 reads CASSYGNSGNTIYF. The CDR3 bases are TGTGCCAGCAGTTACGGGAACTCTGGAAACACCATATATTTT. Based on the CDR3 plus reference TRBV14 and TRBJ1-3, the full variable domain is EAGVTQFPSHSVIEKGQTVTLRCDPISGHDNLYWYRRVMGKEIKFLLHFVKESKQDESGMPNNRFLAERTGGTYSTLKVQPAELEDSGVYFCASSYGNSGNTIYFGEGSWLTVV.

This chain joins TRBV13 and TRBJ1-2; D is undetermined. This CDR3 contains 14 residues. V was pared by 6 bases and J by 3 bases, with 14 bases between. Looked up from germline, CDR1 is PRHDT and CDR2 is FYEKMQ (reference sequence). The CDR3 loop is CASSFAGTDYGYTF. DNA of the CDR3: TGTGCCAGCAGTTTCGCGGGAACGGACTATGGCTACACCTTC.

This sequence joins TRBV5-1 and TRBJ1-1; no clear D gene. This CDR3 region has 14 residues. Germline CDR1 reads SGHRS; CDR2 reads YFSETQ. V shed 0 bases and J shed 5 bases, with 11 bases lying between them. CDR3: CASSLVQSGTEAFF. Here the CDR3 DNA reads TGCGCCAGCAGCTTGGTACAGTCGGGGACTGAAGCTTTCTTT.

This chain uses TRBV29-1 with TRBJ2-6; TRBD1 matches 7 bases. Per germline, CDR1 SQVTM and CDR2 ANQGSEA. Trimming at V came to 7 bases and at J to 2 bases, leaving 5 bases not matched to a gene. The CDR3 is 14 amino acids. CDR3 sequence (DNA): TGCAGCGCTGTAGGGGGCACTGGGGCCAACGTCCTGACTTTC. Translated, it gives CSAVGGTGANVLTF. Drawing the rest from reference TRBV29-1 and TRBJ2-6, the complete variable domain is SAVISQKPSRDICQRGTSLTIQCQVDSQVTMMFWYRQQPGQSLTLIATANQGSEATYESGFVIDKFPISRPNLTFSTLTVSNMSPEDSSIYLCSAVGGTGANVLTFGAGSRLTVL.